This T cell receptor (beta chain) was captured in a study of OX40 agonist ivuxolimab in advanced cancers. Background on the study: Patients were treated with intravenous ivuxolimab, dosed at 0.01 to 10 mg/kg and infused every 2 weeks. A diagnosis of hepatocellular carcinoma, melanoma, renal cell or head and neck cancer was present in dose-escalation patients. Prior therapy, whether anti-PD-1, anti-PD-L1 or anti-CTLA-4, was allowed, and 30% to 40% had some.

The method was immunoSEQ multiplex PCR; TCRdb's version includes in-frame clones alone and lacks a portion of them. The sample records tens of thousands of clones, 85% to 90% being singletons. Autoimmune disease history or systemic immunosuppression excluded patients. The sequence derives from an adult with an advanced solid tumor such as melanoma, head and neck, liver or kidney cancer. Here the sequenced sample was CD4+ or CD8+ T cells sorted from blood, taken in a trial of the OX40 agonist ivuxolimab.

CDR3 sequence: CASSPGRAGVEPQHF. In DNA form, the CDR3 reads TGTGCCAGCTCCCCTGGGAGGGCAGGGGTCGAGCCCCAGCATTTT. This chain connects TRBV18 to TRBJ1-5; a weak D match, TRBD1 (6 bases). CDR3 length equals 15 residues. V was trimmed by 6 bases and J by 8 bases, leaving 20 bases between them. Germline values: CDR1 KGHSH, CDR2 LQKENI.